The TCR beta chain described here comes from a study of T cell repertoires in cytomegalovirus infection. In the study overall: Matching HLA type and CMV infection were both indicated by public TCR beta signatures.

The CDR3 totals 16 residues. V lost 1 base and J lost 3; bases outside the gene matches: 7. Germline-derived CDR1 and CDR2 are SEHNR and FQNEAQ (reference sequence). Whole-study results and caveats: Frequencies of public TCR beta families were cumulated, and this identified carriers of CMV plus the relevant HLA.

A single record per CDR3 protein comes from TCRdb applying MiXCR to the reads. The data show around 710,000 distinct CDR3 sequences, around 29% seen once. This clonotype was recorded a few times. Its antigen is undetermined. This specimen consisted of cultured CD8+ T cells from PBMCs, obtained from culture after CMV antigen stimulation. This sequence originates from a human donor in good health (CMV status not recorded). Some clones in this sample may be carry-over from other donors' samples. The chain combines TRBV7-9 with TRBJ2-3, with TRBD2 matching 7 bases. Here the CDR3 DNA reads TGTGCCAGCAGCTTAGAGGAGACTAGCTTAACAGATACGCAGTATTTT. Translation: CASSLEETSLTDTQYF.